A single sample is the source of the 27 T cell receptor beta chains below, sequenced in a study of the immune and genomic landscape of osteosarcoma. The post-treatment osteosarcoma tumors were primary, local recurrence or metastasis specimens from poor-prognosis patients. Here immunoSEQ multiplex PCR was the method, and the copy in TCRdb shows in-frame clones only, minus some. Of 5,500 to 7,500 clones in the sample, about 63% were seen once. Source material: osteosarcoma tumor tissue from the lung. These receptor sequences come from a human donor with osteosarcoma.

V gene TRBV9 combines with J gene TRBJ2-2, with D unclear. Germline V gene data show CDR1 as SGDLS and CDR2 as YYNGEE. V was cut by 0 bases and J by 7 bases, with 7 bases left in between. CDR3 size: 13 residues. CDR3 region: CASSVAPDGELFF. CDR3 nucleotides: TGTGCCAGCAGCGTAGCCCCCGACGGGGAGCTGTTTTTT.

The CDR3 nucleotides read TGTGCCAGCAGTCCATGGGTGGAAGCTAACTATGGCTACACCTTC. It is translated as CASSPWVEANYGYTF. The chain is built from TRBV2 and TRBJ1-2; D is uncertain. Germline CDR1 is SNHLY and CDR2 is FYNNEI. The V gene lost 5 bases and the J gene lost 0 bases, with 13 bases spanning the gap. The CDR3 contains 15 residues.

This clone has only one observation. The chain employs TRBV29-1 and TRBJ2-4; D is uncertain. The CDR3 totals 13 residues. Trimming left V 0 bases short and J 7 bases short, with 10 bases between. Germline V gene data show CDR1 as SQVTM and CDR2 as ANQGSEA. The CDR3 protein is CSVEDEAGNIQYF. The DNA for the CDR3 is TGCAGCGTTGAAGATGAGGCCGGGAACATTCAGTACTTC. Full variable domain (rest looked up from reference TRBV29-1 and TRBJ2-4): SAVISQKPSRDICQRGTSLTIQCQVDSQVTMMFWYRQQPGQSLTLIATANQGSEATYESGFVIDKFPISRPNLTFSTLTVSNMSPEDSSIYLCSVEDEAGNIQYFGAGTRLSVL.

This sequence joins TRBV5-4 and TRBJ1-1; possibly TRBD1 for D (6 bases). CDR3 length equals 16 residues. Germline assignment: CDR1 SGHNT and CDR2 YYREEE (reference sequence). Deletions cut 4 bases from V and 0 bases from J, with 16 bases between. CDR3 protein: CASSLATGPMNTEAFF. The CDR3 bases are TGTGCCAGCAGCCTGGCCACAGGGCCTATGAACACTGAAGCTTTCTTT.

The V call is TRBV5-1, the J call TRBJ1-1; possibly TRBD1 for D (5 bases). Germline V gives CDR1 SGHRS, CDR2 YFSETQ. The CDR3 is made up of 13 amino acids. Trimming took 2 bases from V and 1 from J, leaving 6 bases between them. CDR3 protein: CASSFGQNTEAFF. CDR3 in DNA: TGCGCCAGCAGCTTTGGACAGAACACTGAAGCTTTCTTT.

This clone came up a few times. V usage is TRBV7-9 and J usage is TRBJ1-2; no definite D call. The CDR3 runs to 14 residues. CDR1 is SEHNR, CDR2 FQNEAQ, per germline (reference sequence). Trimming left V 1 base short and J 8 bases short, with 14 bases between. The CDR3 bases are TGTGCCAGCAGCTTAGATAAGGGTTTCGGGGGCTACACCTTC. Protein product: CASSLDKGFGGYTF.

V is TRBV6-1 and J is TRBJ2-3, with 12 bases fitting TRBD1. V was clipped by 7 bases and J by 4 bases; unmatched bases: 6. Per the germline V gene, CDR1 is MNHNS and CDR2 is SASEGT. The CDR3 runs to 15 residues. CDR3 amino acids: CASKKGTGGPDTQYF. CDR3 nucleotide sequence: TGTGCCAGCAAAAAAGGGACAGGGGGCCCAGATACGCAGTATTTT.

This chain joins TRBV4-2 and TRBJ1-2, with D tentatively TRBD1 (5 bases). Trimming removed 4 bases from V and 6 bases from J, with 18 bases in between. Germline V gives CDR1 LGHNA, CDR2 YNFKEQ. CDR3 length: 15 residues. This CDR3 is CASSPRGRGEDGYTF. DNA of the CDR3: TGTGCCAGCAGCCCTCGAGGGAGGGGCGAGGATGGCTACACCTTC.

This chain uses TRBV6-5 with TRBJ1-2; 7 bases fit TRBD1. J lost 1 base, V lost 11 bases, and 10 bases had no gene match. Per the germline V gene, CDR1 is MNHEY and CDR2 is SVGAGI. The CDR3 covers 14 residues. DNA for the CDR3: TGTGCCGCCGCCCCCCAGGGGGGTAACTATGGCTACACCTTC. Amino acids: CAAAPQGGNYGYTF.

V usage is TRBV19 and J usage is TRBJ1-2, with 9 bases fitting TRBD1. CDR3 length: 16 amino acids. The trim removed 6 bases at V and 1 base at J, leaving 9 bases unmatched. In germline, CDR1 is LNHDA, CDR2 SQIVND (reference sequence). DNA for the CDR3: TGTGCCAGTAGGGGGACAGGGATCCCTGATAACTATGGCTACACCTTC. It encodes CASRGTGIPDNYGYTF. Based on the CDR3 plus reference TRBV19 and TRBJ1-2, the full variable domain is DGGITQSPKYLFRKEGQNVTLSCEQNLNHDAMYWYRQDPGQGLRLIYYSQIVNDFQKGDIAEGYSVSREKKESFPLTVTSAQKNPTAFYLCASRGTGIPDNYGYTFGSGTRLTVV.

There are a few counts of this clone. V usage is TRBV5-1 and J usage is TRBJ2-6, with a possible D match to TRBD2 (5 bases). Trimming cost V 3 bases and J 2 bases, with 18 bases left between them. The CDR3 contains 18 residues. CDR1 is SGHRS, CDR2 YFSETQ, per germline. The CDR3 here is CASSSLRRGMTGANVLTF. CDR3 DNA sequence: TGCGCCAGCAGCTCCCTTCGACGGGGAATGACTGGGGCCAACGTCCTGACTTTC.

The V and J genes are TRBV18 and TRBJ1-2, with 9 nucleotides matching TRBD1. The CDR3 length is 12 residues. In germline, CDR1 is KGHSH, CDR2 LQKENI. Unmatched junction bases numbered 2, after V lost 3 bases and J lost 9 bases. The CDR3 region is CASSPGQGSYTF. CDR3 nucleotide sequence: TGTGCCAGCTCACCCGGACAGGGGAGCTACACCTTC.

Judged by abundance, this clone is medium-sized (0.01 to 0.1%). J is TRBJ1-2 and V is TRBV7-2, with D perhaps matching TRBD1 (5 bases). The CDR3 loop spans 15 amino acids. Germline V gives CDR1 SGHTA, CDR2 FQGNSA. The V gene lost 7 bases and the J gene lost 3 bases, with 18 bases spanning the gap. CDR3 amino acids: CASTGGEKGDYGYTF. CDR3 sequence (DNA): TGTGCCAGCACCGGAGGAGAAAAAGGGGACTATGGCTACACCTTC.

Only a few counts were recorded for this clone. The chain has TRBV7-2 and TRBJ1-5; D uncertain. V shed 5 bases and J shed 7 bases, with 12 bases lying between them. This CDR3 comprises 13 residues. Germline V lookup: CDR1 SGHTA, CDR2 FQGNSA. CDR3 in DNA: TGTGCCAGCAGCCCGGAGGGTGTCCAGCCCCAGCATTTT. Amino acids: CASSPEGVQPQHF. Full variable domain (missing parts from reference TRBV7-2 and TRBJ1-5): GAGVSQSPSNKVTEKGKDVELRCDPISGHTALYWYRQSLGQGLEFLIYFQGNSAPDKSGLPSDRFSAERTGGSVSTLTIQRTQQEDSAVYLCASSPEGVQPQHFGDGTRLSIL.

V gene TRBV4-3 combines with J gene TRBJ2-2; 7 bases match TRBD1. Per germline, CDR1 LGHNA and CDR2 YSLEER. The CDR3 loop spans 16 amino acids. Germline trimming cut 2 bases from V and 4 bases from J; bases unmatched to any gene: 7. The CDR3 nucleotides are TGCGCCAGCAGCCAACCGACAGGGATCAGCACCGGGGAGCTGTTTTTT. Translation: CASSQPTGISTGELFF.

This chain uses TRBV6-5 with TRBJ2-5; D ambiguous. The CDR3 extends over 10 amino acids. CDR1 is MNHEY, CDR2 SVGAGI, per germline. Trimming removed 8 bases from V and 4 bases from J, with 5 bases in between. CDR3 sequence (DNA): TGTGCCAGCTGGGGAGAGACCCAGTACTTC. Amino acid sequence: CASWGETQYF.

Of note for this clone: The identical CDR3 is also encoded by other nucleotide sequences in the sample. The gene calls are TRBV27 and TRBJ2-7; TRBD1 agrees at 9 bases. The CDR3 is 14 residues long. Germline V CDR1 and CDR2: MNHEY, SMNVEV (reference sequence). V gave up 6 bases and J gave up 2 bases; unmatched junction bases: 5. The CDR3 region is CASSEDRGPYEQYF. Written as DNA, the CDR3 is TGTGCCAGCAGCGAGGACAGGGGTCCCTACGAGCAGTACTTC.

The CDR3: CASSLALTADGNTIYF. DNA for the CDR3: TGTGCCAGCAGCTTAGCGCTCACCGCTGATGGAAACACCATATATTTT. The chain couples TRBV7-9 to TRBJ1-3, with D unresolved. V was cut by 0 bases and J by 3 bases, with 12 bases left in between. The CDR3 is made up of 16 amino acids. CDR1 SEHNR and CDR2 FQNEAQ come from the germline V gene (reference sequence).

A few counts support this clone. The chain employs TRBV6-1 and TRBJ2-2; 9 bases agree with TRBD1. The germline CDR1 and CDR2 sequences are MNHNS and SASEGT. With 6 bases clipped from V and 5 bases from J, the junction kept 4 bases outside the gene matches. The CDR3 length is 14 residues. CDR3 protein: CASRRDRETGELFF. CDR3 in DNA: TGTGCCAGCAGGCGGGACAGGGAAACCGGGGAGCTGTTTTTT.

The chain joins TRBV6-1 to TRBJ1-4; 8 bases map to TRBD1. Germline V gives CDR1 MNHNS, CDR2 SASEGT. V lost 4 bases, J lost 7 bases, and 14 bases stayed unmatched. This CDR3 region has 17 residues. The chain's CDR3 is CASSGGGWTGKTEKLFF. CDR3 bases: TGTGCCAGCAGTGGGGGCGGTTGGACAGGGAAAACTGAAAAACTGTTTTTT.

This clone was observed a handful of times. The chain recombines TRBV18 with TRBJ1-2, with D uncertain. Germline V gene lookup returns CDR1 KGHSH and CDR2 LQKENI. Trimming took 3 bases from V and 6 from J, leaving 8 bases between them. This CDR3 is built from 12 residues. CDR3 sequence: CASSPGENGYTF. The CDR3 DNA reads TGTGCCAGCTCACCGGGCGAGAATGGCTACACCTTC. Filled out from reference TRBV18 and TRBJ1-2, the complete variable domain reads NAGVMQNPRHLVRRRGQEARLRCSPMKGHSHVYWYRQLPEEGLKFMVYLQKENIIDESGMPKERFSAEFPKEGPSILRIQQVVRGDSAAYFCASSPGENGYTFGSGTRLTVV.

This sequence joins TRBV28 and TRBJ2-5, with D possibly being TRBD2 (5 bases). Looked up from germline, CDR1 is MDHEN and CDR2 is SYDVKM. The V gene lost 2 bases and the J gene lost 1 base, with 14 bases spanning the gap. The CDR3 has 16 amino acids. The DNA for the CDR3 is TGTGCCAGCAGTTTACGAGGGATCTTTGGCCAAGAGACCCAGTACTTC. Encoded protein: CASSLRGIFGQETQYF. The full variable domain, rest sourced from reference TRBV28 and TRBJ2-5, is DVKVTQSSRYLVKRTGEKVFLECVQDMDHENMFWYRQDPGLGLRLIYFSYDVKMKEKGDIPEGYSVSREKKERFSLILESASTNQTSMYLCASSLRGIFGQETQYFGPGTRLLVL.

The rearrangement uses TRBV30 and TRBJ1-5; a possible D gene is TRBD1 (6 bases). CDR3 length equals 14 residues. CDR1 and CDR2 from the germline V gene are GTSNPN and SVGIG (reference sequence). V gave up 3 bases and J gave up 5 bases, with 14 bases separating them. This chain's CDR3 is CAWRGGGGDQPQHF. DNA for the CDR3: TGTGCCTGGAGGGGGGGAGGGGGGGATCAGCCCCAGCATTTT.

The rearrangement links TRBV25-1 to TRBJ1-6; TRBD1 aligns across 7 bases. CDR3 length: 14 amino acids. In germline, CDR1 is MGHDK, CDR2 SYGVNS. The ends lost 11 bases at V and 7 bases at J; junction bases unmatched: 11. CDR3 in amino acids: CAVQGGTGNSPLHF. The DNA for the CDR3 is TGTGCCGTTCAAGGGGGCACAGGAAATTCACCCCTCCACTTT. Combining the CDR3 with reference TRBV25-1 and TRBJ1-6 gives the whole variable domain EADIYQTPRYLVIGTGKKITLECSQTMGHDKMYWYQQDPGMELHLIHYSYGVNSTEKGDLSSESTVSRIRTEHFPLTLESARPSHTSQYLCAVQGGTGNSPLHFGNGTRLTVT.

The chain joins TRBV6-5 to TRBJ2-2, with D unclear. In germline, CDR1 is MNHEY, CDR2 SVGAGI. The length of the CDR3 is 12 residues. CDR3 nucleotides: TGTGCAGCGTCTACGAACACCGGGGAGCTGTTTTTT. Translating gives CAASTNTGELFF.

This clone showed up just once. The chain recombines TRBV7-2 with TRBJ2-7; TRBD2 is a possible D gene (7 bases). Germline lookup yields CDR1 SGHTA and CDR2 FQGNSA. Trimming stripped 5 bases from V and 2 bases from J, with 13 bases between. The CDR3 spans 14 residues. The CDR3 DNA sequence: TGTGCCAGCAGCGCCTGGGGGGGGCCCTACGAGCAGTACTTC. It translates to CASSAWGGPYEQYF.

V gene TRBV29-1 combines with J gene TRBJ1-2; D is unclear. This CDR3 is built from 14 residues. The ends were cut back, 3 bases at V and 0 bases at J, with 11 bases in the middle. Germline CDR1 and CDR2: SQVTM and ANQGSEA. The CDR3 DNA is TGCAGCGTTGACGTGGCGAGTTCTAACTATGGCTACACCTTC. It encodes CSVDVASSNYGYTF.